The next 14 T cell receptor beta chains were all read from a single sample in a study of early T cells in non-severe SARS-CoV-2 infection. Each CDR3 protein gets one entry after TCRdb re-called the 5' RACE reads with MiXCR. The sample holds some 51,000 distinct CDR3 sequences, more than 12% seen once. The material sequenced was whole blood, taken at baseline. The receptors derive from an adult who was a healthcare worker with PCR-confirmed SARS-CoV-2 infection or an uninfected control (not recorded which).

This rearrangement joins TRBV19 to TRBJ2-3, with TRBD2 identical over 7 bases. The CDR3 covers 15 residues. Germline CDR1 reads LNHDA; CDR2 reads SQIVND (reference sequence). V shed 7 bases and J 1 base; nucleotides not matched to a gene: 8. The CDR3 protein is CASTGGRGRTDTQYF. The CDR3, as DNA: TGTGCCAGTACCGGAGGGAGGGGTCGCACAGATACGCAGTATTTT.

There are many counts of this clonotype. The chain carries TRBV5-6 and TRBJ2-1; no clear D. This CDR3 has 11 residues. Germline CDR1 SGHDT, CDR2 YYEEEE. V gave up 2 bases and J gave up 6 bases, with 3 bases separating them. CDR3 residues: CASSFSNEQFF. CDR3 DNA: TGTGCCAGCAGCTTTAGCAATGAGCAGTTCTTC.

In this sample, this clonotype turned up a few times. In DNA form, the CDR3 reads TGTGCCAGCAGTTTATACGGGTTGGAGACCCAGTACTTC. Protein: CASSLYGLETQYF. The V call is TRBV27, the J call TRBJ2-5; D gene unclear. The CDR3 extends over 13 amino acids. V was cut by 1 base and J by 5 bases, with 8 bases left in between. Germline values: CDR1 MNHEY, CDR2 SMNVEV (reference sequence).

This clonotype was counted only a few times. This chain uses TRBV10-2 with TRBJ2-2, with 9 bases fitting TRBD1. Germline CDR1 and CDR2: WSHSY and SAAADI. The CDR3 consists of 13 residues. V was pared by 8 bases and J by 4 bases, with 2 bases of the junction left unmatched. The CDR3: CASGTGTTGELFF. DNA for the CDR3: TGCGCCAGCGGGACAGGGACCACCGGGGAGCTGTTTTTT.

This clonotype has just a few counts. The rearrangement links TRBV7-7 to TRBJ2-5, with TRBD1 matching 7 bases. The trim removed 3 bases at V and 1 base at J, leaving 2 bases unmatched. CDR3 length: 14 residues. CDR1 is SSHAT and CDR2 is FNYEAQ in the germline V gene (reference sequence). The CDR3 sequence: CASSFNRGQETQYF. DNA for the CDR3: TGTGCCAGCAGCTTTAACAGGGGCCAAGAGACCCAGTACTTC. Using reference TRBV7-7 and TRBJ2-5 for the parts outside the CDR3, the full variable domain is GAGVSQSPRYKVTKRGQDVTLRCDPISSHATLYWYQQALGQGPEFLTYFNYEAQPDKSGLPSDRFSAERPEGSISTLTIQRTEQRDSAMYRCASSFNRGQETQYFGPGTRLLVL.

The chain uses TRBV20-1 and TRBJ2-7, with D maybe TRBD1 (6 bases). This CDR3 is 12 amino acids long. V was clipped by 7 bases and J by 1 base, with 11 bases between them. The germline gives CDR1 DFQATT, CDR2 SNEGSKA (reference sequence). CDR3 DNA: TGCAGTGTGGAAGGGGGATCCTACGAGCAGTACTTC. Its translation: CSVEGGSYEQYF.

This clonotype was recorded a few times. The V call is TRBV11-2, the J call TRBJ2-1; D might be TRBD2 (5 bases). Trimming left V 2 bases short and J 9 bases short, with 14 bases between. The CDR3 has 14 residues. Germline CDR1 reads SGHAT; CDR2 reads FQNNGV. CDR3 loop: CASSLILEGAEQFF. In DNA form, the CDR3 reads TGTGCCAGCAGCTTAATACTAGAGGGAGCTGAGCAGTTCTTC.

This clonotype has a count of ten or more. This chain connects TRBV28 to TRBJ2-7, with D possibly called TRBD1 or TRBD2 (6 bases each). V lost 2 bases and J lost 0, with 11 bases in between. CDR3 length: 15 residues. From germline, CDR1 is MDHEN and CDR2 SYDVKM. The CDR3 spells CASSLPPGASYEQYF. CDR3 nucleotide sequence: TGTGCCAGCAGTTTACCCCCGGGGGCCTCCTACGAGCAGTACTTC.

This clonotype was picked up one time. CDR3 DNA sequence: TGTGCCAGCAGTCAGCTAGCTGGGTCCTACAATGAGCAGTTCTTC. This encodes CASSQLAGSYNEQFF. The chain links TRBV28 to TRBJ2-1, with D possibly TRBD2 on 5 matching bases. In germline, CDR1 is MDHEN, CDR2 SYDVKM. The CDR3 is 15 residues long. The V and J ends lost 5 bases and 1 base respectively, with 12 bases between them.

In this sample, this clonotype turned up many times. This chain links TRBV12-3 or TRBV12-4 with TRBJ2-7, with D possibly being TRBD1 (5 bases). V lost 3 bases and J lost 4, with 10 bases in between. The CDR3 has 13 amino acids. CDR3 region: CASSLGQLYEQYF. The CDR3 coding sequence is TGTGCCAGCAGTTTGGGGCAGCTTTACGAGCAGTACTTC.

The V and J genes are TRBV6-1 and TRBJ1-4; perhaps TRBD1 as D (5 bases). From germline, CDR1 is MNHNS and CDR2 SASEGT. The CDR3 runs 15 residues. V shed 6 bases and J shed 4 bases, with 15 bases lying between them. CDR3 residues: CASRQTADHNEKLFF. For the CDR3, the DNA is TGTGCCAGCAGACAGACAGCAGACCATAATGAAAAACTGTTTTTT.

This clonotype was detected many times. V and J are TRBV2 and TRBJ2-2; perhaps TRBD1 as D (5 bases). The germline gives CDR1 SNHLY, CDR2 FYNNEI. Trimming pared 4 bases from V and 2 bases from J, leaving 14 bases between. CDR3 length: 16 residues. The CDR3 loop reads CASSVSWTPNTGELFF. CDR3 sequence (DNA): TGTGCCAGCAGTGTGAGCTGGACACCCAACACCGGGGAGCTGTTTTTT.

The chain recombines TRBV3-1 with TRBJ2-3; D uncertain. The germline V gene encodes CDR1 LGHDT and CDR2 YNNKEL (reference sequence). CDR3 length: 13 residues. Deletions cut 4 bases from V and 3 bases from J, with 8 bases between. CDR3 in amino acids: CASSRSRTDTQYF. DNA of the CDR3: TGTGCCAGCAGCCGATCTAGGACAGATACGCAGTATTTT.

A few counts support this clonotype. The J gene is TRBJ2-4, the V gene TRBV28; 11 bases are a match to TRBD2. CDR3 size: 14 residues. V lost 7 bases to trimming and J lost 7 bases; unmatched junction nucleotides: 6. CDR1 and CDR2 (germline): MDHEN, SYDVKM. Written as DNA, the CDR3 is TGTGCCAGCACGCGACTAGCGGGAAGTAACATTCAGTACTTC. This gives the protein CASTRLAGSNIQYF. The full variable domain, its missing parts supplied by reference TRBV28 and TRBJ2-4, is DVKVTQSSRYLVKRTGEKVFLECVQDMDHENMFWYRQDPGLGLRLIYFSYDVKMKEKGDIPEGYSVSREKKERFSLILESASTNQTSMYLCASTRLAGSNIQYFGAGTRLSVL.